A single sample gave rise to the 10 T cell receptor beta chains below, sequenced in a study of blood T cell repertoires in COVID-19. The table came from immunoSEQ multiplex PCR; TCRdb's copy has only in-frame clones and leaves some out. The sample yields about 120,000 clones, 75% to 90% seen once. The sequenced sample was peripheral blood. Receptor source: an older woman with acute or convalescent COVID-19.

The CDR3 region has the DNA TGTGCCAGCAGCGCCCCACGCGGCCCTCTGAACACTGAAGCTTTCTTT. This sequence encodes CASSAPRGPLNTEAFF. This rearrangement joins TRBV7-2 to TRBJ1-1; D not resolved. This CDR3 spans 16 amino acids. V was trimmed by 5 bases and J by 0 bases, leaving 16 bases between them. Germline CDR1 reads SGHTA; CDR2 reads FQGNSA.

The rearrangement links TRBV6-5 to TRBJ1-6; TRBD1 aligns across 7 bases. Germline V gene sequence: CDR1 MNHEY, CDR2 SVGAGI. J lost 6 bases, V lost 5 bases, and 4 bases had no gene match. The CDR3 totals 14 residues. The CDR3 loop reads CASSPGQPNSPLHF. The CDR3 DNA sequence: TGTGCCAGCAGTCCGGGACAGCCTAATTCACCCCTCCACTTT.

This clone was recorded only once. The rearrangement uses TRBV6-1 and TRBJ1-2, with 8 bases matching TRBD1. V was pared by 2 bases and J by 2 bases, with 7 bases of the junction left unmatched. CDR1 and CDR2 from the germline V gene are MNHNS and SASEGT. There are 16 residues in the CDR3. Written as DNA, the CDR3 is TGTGCCAGCAGTGAATGGACAGGGACGTCAAACTATGGCTACACCTTC. As protein: CASSEWTGTSNYGYTF.

This chain connects TRBV6-1 to TRBJ1-2, with D uncertain. V was trimmed by 4 bases and J by 4 bases, leaving 19 bases between them. The germline V gene has CDR1 MNHNS and CDR2 SASEGT. The CDR3 sequence is 16 residues long. The CDR3 here is CASSGSGGRPTYGYTF. DNA of the CDR3: TGTGCCAGCAGTGGTTCAGGAGGAAGACCTACCTATGGCTACACCTTC.

The chain is built from TRBV28 and TRBJ1-5; 7 bases fit TRBD1. The CDR3 sequence is 15 residues long. V gave up 6 bases and J gave up 3 bases; unmatched junction bases: 8. Germline assignment: CDR1 MDHEN and CDR2 SYDVKM. Written as DNA, the CDR3 is TGTGCCAGCAGCCCCCTGACAGGGATCAATCAGCCCCAGCATTTT. It specifies CASSPLTGINQPQHF.

The rearrangement uses TRBV19 and TRBJ1-1; 8 nucleotides match TRBD1. The junction had 21 bases not matched to a gene; V was cut back by 6 bases and J by 3 bases. From germline, CDR1 is LNHDA and CDR2 SQIVND (reference sequence). This CDR3 comprises 19 residues. The CDR3 sequence: CASSHTSLGTGQGDTEAFF. CDR3 in DNA: TGTGCCAGTAGCCACACCTCCCTGGGTACCGGACAGGGCGACACTGAAGCTTTCTTT.

This clone appeared once. This rearrangement joins TRBV9 to TRBJ2-5; the D gene is possibly TRBD2 (6 bases). CDR1 and CDR2 from the germline V gene are SGDLS and YYNGEE. V was clipped by 1 base and J by 2 bases, with 15 bases between them. This CDR3 region has 16 residues. CDR3 sequence: CASSVRGTLTQETQYF. The CDR3 DNA sequence: TGTGCCAGCAGCGTACGCGGGACTCTTACACAAGAGACCCAGTACTTC. Based on the CDR3 plus reference TRBV9 and TRBJ2-5, the full variable domain is DSGVTQTPKHLITATGQRVTLRCSPRSGDLSVYWYQQSLDQGLQFLIQYYNGEERAKGNILERFSAQQFPDLHSELNLSSLELGDSALYFCASSVRGTLTQETQYFGPGTRLLVL.

The rearrangement uses TRBV12-2 and TRBJ2-3; the table's D call, TRBD2, has no DNA check behind it. TRBV12-2 is assigned pseudogene status. The CDR3 loop spans 17 amino acids. The CDR3: CASRRFRTGVHESTQYF. The CDR3 DNA follows: TGTGCAAGTCGCCGGTTCCGGACGGGGGTGCACGAGAGTACGCAGTATTTT.

The V and J genes are TRBV24-1 and TRBJ2-3, with a weak D call TRBD1 (6 bases). Trimming stripped 3 bases from V and 1 base from J, with 10 bases between. The CDR3 sequence is 15 residues long. Germline assignment: CDR1 KGHDR and CDR2 SFDVKD. The CDR3 DNA is TGTGCCACCAGTGATGCAGGGGTCGGCACAGATACGCAGTATTTT. Translation gives CATSDAGVGTDTQYF.

CDR3 in DNA: TGTGCCAGCAGCGTAGAGGGCAGGGATTTGGTTGAAGCTTTCTTT. Its protein is CASSVEGRDLVEAFF. This chain uses TRBV9 with TRBJ1-1, with D maybe TRBD1 (5 bases). Between the trimmed V and J ends, which lost 0 bases and 7 bases, there was a span of 16 bases. The CDR3 has 15 amino acids. Germline-derived CDR1 and CDR2 are SGDLS and YYNGEE.